This T cell receptor (beta chain) was sequenced in a study of T cell repertoires in cytomegalovirus infection. Study-wide context: Both recently identified HLA-C-restricted and well-studied HLA-B-restricted CMV epitopes were used in the study. Public TCR beta signatures marked donors with CMV infection and the matching HLA.

MiXCR, applied by TCRdb to the reads, yields one record per CDR3 protein. The repertoire consists of roughly 920,000 distinct CDR3 sequences, with 31% occurring once and the leading ten covering 13%. This clonotype was counted between two and nine times. What it binds is unknown. Germline V gives CDR1 ENHRY, CDR2 SYGVKD. Trimming shortened V by 6 bases and J by 1 base, and 6 bases separated the two germline ends. The CDR3 length is 12 residues. The chain links TRBV10-3 to TRBJ1-2, with D possibly TRBD1 on 5 matching bases. The sample here was cultured CD8+ T cells from PBMCs, taken from culture after CMV antigen stimulation. This sequence originates from a human donor in good health (CMV status not recorded). Some clones in this sample may be carry-over from other donors' samples. The CDR3 sequence is CAIRTDNYGYTF. The CDR3 region has the DNA TGTGCCATCAGGACAGATAACTATGGCTACACCTTC.